Listed below are T cell receptor beta chains from one sample, sequenced in a study of T cells in Graves' hyperthyroidism and ophthalmopathy. TCRdb itself ran the multiplex PCR reads through MiXCR, one entry per CDR3 protein. The data show 380,000 or so distinct CDR3 sequences, approximately 13% seen once. Material: blood. Source of these receptors: a man aged 25 to 45 with Graves' hyperthyroidism that later progressed to Graves' ophthalmopathy. Both conserved end residues are part of each CDR3. The order of the fields is CDR3 protein, V gene.

CASSDNRVEKLFF,TRBV6-1
CASSERIGNSPLHF,TRBV2
CASSRREAGGDEQFF,TRBV18
CASSPGGGGQLTGELFF,TRBV9
CAWSPGGEQFF,TRBV30
CASSQEGASIYEQYF,TRBV7-8
CSARGGASNQPQHF,TRBV20-1
CASSRQGFGTEAFF,TRBV9
CASRGTQDSGNTIYF,TRBV12-3/TRBV12-4
CASSLGDQPQHF,TRBV7-9